This TCR beta chain was identified during a study of control samples from healthy donors and cancer patients. Profiled with immunoSEQ multiplex PCR; TCRdb holds only in-frame clones, not every one. The data contain around 130,000 clones, around nine tenths of them seen just once; the ten biggest clones take up over 10%. The CDR3 sequence is 13 residues long. V lost 6 bases to trimming and J lost 7 bases, with 13 bases between them. Germline CDR1 MNHEY, CDR2 SVGAGI. The sequence came from a man aged 30-40 years in good health. The sample was blood. The chain combines TRBV6-5 with TRBJ1-5, with D unclear. CDR3 coding DNA: TGTGCCAGCAGCCCCCGGGGAGAACAGCCCCAGCATTTT. This gives the protein CASSPRGEQPQHF.